This T cell receptor beta chain was documented in a study of CD8 T cells in ankylosing spondylitis (dated by TCRdb to 2017 to 2019). With respect to the entire study: The study profiled T cell receptor beta repertoires in healthy donors and ankylosing spondylitis patients to find disease-linked TCR variants. Samples of peripheral blood were taken, and for ankylosing spondylitis patients, synovial fluid was collected as well. The full study cohort comprised about 25 ankylosing spondylitis patients and about 110 healthy donors. What the work shows at the level of the full study, not this receptor alone: According to the report, matched synovial fluid samples from ankylosing spondylitis patients were significantly enriched for the disease-linked clones. In peripheral blood, the disease-linked clones were found at relatively low frequencies and had a CD8+ phenotype. A TCR beta motif of several highly homologous amino acid variants appeared characteristic of blood from ankylosing spondylitis patients. Some TCR beta motif variants had previously been reported in synovial fluid and blood of reactive arthritis patients, which suggested common disease-initiation mechanisms.

The sample was run on an Illumina HiSeq 2500. Quantitative 5'-RACE with molecular barcodes was used to prepare TCR beta libraries. Per the source publication's procedure: A new computational method, built on a probabilistic model of VDJ rearrangement, was used to identify disease-linked TCR variants. TCRdb handled the public reads itself, with Q25 trimming in fastp and clone calling in MiXCR, and kept productive beta chains. Rows with a matching CDR3 protein are joined into one entry that keeps the most common DNA and genes. The V and J calls reflect TCRdb's pipeline rather than the authors' work. Recorded for this sample are about 170,000 distinct CDR3 sequences; about a sixth of them occurred a single time. About 8.2% of the sample lies in the top ten. Reading from cysteine to phenylalanine, the CDR3 counts 16 amino acids. CDR3 DNA is the only sequence kept; it has 48 bases, read in frame from the first base. CDR1 and CDR2, per the germline V gene, are MGHRA and YSYEKL. Between the V and J ends, shortened by 1 base and 0 bases respectively, the junction contains 10 bases.

This clonotype was detected ten times or more. What antigen it recognizes has not been identified. Per-base qualities were not stored, and no clone one base away is much larger. The sequence was obtained from a male donor with ankylosing spondylitis or in good health (not recorded which). Sequencing was carried out using blood, either unsorted or a sorted T cell fraction (not recorded which). The receptor chain draws on TRBV4-1 and TRBJ1-3, with the D gene call left open. At the DNA level, the sequence is TGCGCCAGCAGCCAAGCTCCCGGGAACTCTGGAAACACCATATATTTT. Its protein reads: CASSQAPGNSGNTIYF.